The T cell receptor (beta chain) under discussion was sequenced for a study of blood T cell repertoires in COVID-19. This clone was recorded once. TCRdb keeps only in-frame clones here, not all; method: immunoSEQ multiplex PCR. The sample comprises over 25,000 clones, 88% of which are singletons, and 14% rests with the top ten. Material: peripheral blood. The clonotype was recovered from a human donor with active COVID-19. The donor label of this sample is uncertain.

The CDR3 bases are TGTGCCAGCAGCTCGAAGCGGGGGTCTGCGGAGACCCAGTACTTC. As protein: CASSSKRGSAETQYF. The V and J genes are TRBV7-2 and TRBJ2-5; 8 positions match TRBD2. CDR1 and CDR2 from the germline V gene are SGHTA and FQGNSA. Unmatched junction bases numbered 9, after V lost 4 bases and J lost 5 bases. The CDR3 contains 15 residues. Complete variable domain (other parts from reference TRBV7-2 and TRBJ2-5): GAGVSQSPSNKVTEKGKDVELRCDPISGHTALYWYRQSLGQGLEFLIYFQGNSAPDKSGLPSDRFSAERTGGSVSTLTIQRTQQEDSAVYLCASSSKRGSAETQYFGPGTRLLVL.